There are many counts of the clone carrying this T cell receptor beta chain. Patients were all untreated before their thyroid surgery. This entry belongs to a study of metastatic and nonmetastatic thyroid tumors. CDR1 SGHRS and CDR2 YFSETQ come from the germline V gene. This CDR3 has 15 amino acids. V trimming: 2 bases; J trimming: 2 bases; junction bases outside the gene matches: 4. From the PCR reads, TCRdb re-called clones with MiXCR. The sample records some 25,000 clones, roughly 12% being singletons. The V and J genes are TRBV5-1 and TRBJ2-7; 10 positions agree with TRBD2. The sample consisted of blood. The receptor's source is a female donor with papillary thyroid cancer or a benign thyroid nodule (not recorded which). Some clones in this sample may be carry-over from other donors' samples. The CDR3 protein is CASSFLAGDAYEQYF. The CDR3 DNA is TGCGCCAGCAGCTTCCTAGCGGGAGACGCCTACGAGCAGTACTTC. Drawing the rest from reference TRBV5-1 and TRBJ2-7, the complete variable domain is KAGVTQTPRYLIKTRGQQVTLSCSPISGHRSVSWYQQTPGQGLQFLFEYFSETQRNKGNFPGRFSGRQFSNSRSEMNVSTLELGDSALYLCASSFLAGDAYEQYFGPGTRLTVT.